This T cell receptor (beta chain) is drawn from a study of spatial heterogeneity in lung cancer. Study-wide results and caveats: Within tumors, counts of expanded alpha and beta TCRs tracked tumor mutation counts.

This clonotype was detected many times. Its specificity is not known. The library was prepared for alpha chains; this beta chain is a stray read, so its frequency means little. Time point here: sample taken at primary tumor resection. Unsorted whole RNA from tumor, nontumor lung or frozen PBMC underwent sequencing. TCR cDNA molecules each carried a unique molecular identifier. Using its own MiXCR run on the 5' RACE reads, TCRdb lists one record per CDR3 protein. Here the sample spans under 9,000 distinct CDR3 sequences, about an eighth being singletons. Germline V gives CDR1 MNHEY, CDR2 SVGAGI. CDR3 size: 16 residues. Unmatched junction bases numbered 6, after V lost 7 bases and J lost 1 base.

The source material was lung tumor tissue, sampled at surgery. This sequence was found in a male donor with early-stage non-small cell lung cancer. The gene calls are TRBV6-5 and TRBJ2-2; TRBD1 matches at 10 bases. The CDR3, as DNA: TGTGCCAGCAAGACGGGACAGGGGATGAACACCGGGGAGCTGTTTTTT. Its translation is CASKTGQGMNTGELFF.